The entry that follows covers one T cell receptor beta chain sequence. This specimen belongs to a study of blood T cell repertoires in COVID-19. Using immunoSEQ multiplex PCR, the repertoire was profiled, and TCRdb retains in-frame clones only, with some absent. The table includes 21,000 or so clones, 75% to 95% detected once. The V end was cut by 10 bases, the J end by 4 bases, with 23 bases between. This CDR3 spans 16 amino acids. In germline, CDR1 is MNHNY, CDR2 SVGAGI (reference sequence). Sample: peripheral blood. This TCR was recovered from a human donor in a cohort sampled during active COVID-19. The rearrangement links TRBV6-6 to TRBJ1-5, with unresolved D. CDR3 sequence (DNA): TGTGCCACCTCCTCAGGATTCGTCAACCCTAATCAGCCCCAGCATTTT. Translation gives CATSSGFVNPNQPQHF.